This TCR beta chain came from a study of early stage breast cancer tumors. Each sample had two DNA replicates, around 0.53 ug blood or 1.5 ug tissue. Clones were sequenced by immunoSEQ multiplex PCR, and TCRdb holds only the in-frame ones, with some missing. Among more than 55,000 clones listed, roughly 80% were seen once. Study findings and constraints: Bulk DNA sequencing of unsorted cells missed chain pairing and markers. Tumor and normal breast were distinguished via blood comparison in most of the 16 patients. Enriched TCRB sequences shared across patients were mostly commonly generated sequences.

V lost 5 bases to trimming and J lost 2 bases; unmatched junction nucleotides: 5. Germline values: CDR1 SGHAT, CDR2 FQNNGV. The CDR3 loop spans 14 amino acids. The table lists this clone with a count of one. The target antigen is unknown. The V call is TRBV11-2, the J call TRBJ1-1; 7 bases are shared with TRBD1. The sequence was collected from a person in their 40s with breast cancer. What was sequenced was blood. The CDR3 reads CASSAQGINTEAFF. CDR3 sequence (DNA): TGTGCCAGCAGCGCACAGGGGATAAACACTGAAGCTTTCTTT.